This TCR beta chain originates from a study of blood T cells in healthy people across ages (dated by TCRdb to between 2014 and 2016). With respect to the entire study: In model experiments, roughly one uniquely barcoded TCR beta cDNA molecule per two T cells was captured by template switching. Using deep sequencing normalized with unique cDNA molecular identifiers, the study measured how TCR beta repertoire diversity changes with age. Donors were grouped into four age groups: young (average roughly 17 years), middle-aged (39), aged (roughly 67) and long-lived (around 80). Donors of different ages were randomly distributed across sequencing lanes to avoid experimental bias. Two additional independent replicas of 1 million unique cDNA reads from the same blood draw were analyzed for two donors (one aged 18 to 29 and one aged 80 or older). Summary of the overall study and its limitations: Because profiling used bulk unsorted PBMCs, naive and antigen-experienced compartments could not be compared conclusively. Compared with the aged group, more naive CD4+ T cells, fewer expanded clones and increased TCR diversity were shown by the long-lived group, suggesting age selection. As age increased, observed TCR beta diversity per million T cells dropped in a roughly linear way, and a significant reduction was already evident by age about 40. There was a strong correlation between observed TCR beta diversity and the percentage of naive T cells measured by flow cytometry. Total diversity estimates from one million sequenced T cells were considered lower bounds and underestimates. Donor CMV infection status was unknown, potentially confounding age-related changes in expanded clonotypes.

The CDR3 sequence holds 15 residues, the cysteine and phenylalanine included. Only CDR3 DNA is held: 45 bases, read in frame from base 1. The germline V gene sets CDR1 to ENHRY and CDR2 to SYGVKD. V is pruned by 3 bases and J by 2 bases, leaving 4 bases of the junction without a gene match. The donors were 40 or so Caucasian individuals from Russia, aged roughly 6 to 90 years, who were systemically healthy. Each donor gave approximately 9.3 milliliters of peripheral blood, collected into EDTA-treated Vacutainer tubes. Ficoll-Paque density-gradient centrifugation was used to isolate PBMCs, with at least 7 million per sample. Total RNA, at least 6 micrograms per sample, was extracted from PBMCs with Trizol reagent. The percentages of naive CD45RAhigh/CD27high T cells were determined by flow cytometry on a PBMC aliquot from every donor. A remark on this clonotype: Its antigen is currently not known. Per-base quality was not reported, and no clone a single base away is much larger than it.

Libraries were prepared through 5' RACE. TCRdb shows the sequencer as Illumina HiSeq 2500. A second roughly 7 to 11 cycle PCR used a sample-barcoded 5' primer and a J-beta primer mix. A unique molecular identifier was introduced onto each TCR beta cDNA molecule by a template-switch 5' adaptor carrying 12 random nucleotides. Each sample yielded at least 2.5 million CDR3-containing paired-end reads. First-strand cDNA synthesis was performed from all RNA using the Mint cDNA synthesis kit, with priming by a TRBC-specific oligonucleotide. Following uracil-DNA glycosylase treatment, all cDNA underwent a first 18-cycle PCR with the universal primers M1SS and BC2_uni_R. In the authors' own workflow: Normalization of each sample was performed by random selection of 1 million high-quality reads, each carrying a distinct molecular identifier. Instead of being binned into consensus sequences, reads with shared molecular identifiers were discarded. CDR3 identification, clonotype clustering and error correction used MiTCR with a Q25 quality threshold and the strictest error-elimination algorithm. A nonparametric unseen species model using Euler transformation provided a lower-bound estimate of total TCR beta diversity. Starting from the raw public reads, TCRdb applied fastp trimming at Q25, assembled clones with MiXCR and retained in-frame beta chains. Each CDR3 protein appears once, grouped with its most common genes and DNA. The V and J calls were not made by the authors but by TCRdb's processing. The sample records about 640,000 distinct CDR3 sequences, around 54% of which are singletons. The ten biggest clones cover approximately 40% of the sample.

The origin of this receptor is a man between 60 and 75 years old in good health. The chain couples TRBV10-3 to TRBJ2-7; TRBD2 lines up with 10 middle nucleotides. The sample taken for sequencing was blood. The nucleotide sequence is given as TGTGCCATCAGTGACAGTAGCGGGGGGACCTACGAGCAGTACTTC. Its protein product is CAISDSSGGTYEQYF.